The 6 T cell receptor beta chains reported below all come from one sample, sequenced in a study of human T cells and chemical hapten exposure. Using its own MiXCR run on the RACE reads, TCRdb lists one record per CDR3 protein. The sample comprises about 400,000 distinct CDR3 sequences, about 6% of which are singletons, and around 6.1% rests with the top ten. The time point: patch test 2, 6 weeks after DPC sensitization. The treatment was: therapeutic diphenylcyclopropenone sensitization with weekly scalp DPC. The specimen was whole blood, collected in connection with sensitization to the hapten diphenylcyclopropenone (DPC). These receptor sequences come from a young woman with alopecia areata. Some clones in this sample may be carry-over from other donors' samples.

Worth noting for this clonotype: A read error may explain this, as a much larger clone is one base away. The rearrangement links TRBV11-1 to TRBJ1-2; 9 nucleotides line up with TRBD1. The CDR3 loop spans 12 amino acids. CDR1 and CDR2 from the germline V gene are SGHAT and FQDESV (reference sequence). CDR3 nucleotide sequence: TGTCCCAGCAGCCGGACAGGGGATGGCTACACCTTC. Translation gives CPSSRTGDGYTF.

There are a few counts of this clonotype. The chain carries TRBV6-6 and TRBJ1-5; 10 bases are a match to TRBD1. CDR1 is MNHNY and CDR2 is SVGAGI in the germline V gene (reference sequence). J was trimmed by 5 bases and V by 6 bases; bases with no gene match: 10. CDR3 length equals 16 residues. The CDR3 reads CASRGRQGAMHQPQHF. The CDR3 bases are TGTGCCAGCAGGGGGAGACAGGGGGCGATGCATCAGCCCCAGCATTTT.

The chain carries TRBV20-1 and TRBJ1-4; TRBD1 might be the D (6 bases). CDR1 is DFQATT, CDR2 SNEGSKA, per germline (reference sequence). The V gene lost 0 bases and the J gene lost 5 bases, with 13 bases spanning the gap. The CDR3 is made up of 15 amino acids. Written as DNA, the CDR3 is TGCAGTGCTAGAGATCTAGGTCAGGGGAATGAAAAACTGTTTTTT. Translation: CSARDLGQGNEKLFF.

The CDR3 coding sequence is TGTGCCAGCATTTTCGGACAGGGCCGCTCCCATGAGCAGTTCTTC. This encodes CASIFGQGRSHEQFF. The chain joins TRBV6-2 or TRBV6-3 to TRBJ2-1; 8 bases match TRBD1. With 7 bases clipped from V and 8 bases from J, the junction kept 13 bases outside the gene matches. The CDR3 covers 15 residues. Looked up from germline, CDR1 is MNHEY and CDR2 is SVGEGT.

This clonotype was counted at least ten times. The chain recombines TRBV18 with TRBJ1-1; D possibly corresponds to TRBD1 (6 bases). Germline V gene lookup returns CDR1 KGHSH and CDR2 LQKENI. The CDR3 totals 17 residues. V was clipped by 3 bases and J by 3 bases, with 20 bases between them. CDR3 sequence (DNA): TGTGCCAGCTCACCCCCCTCTCGGGGGGGGCAGGACACTGAAGCTTTCTTT. This codes for CASSPPSRGGQDTEAFF. Full variable domain (rest looked up from reference TRBV18 and TRBJ1-1): NAGVMQNPRHLVRRRGQEARLRCSPMKGHSHVYWYRQLPEEGLKFMVYLQKENIIDESGMPKERFSAEFPKEGPSILRIQQVVRGDSAAYFCASSPPSRGGQDTEAFFGQGTRLTVV.

In this sample, this clonotype turned up a few times. The rearrangement links TRBV4-2 to TRBJ1-1, with unresolved D. Looked up from germline, CDR1 is LGHNA and CDR2 is YNFKEQ. Trimming pared 3 bases from V and 8 bases from J, leaving 13 bases between. The length of the CDR3 is 13 residues. CDR3 loop: CASSHVVRDEAFF. The CDR3 nucleotides read TGTGCCAGCAGCCACGTGGTACGCGACGAAGCTTTCTTT.